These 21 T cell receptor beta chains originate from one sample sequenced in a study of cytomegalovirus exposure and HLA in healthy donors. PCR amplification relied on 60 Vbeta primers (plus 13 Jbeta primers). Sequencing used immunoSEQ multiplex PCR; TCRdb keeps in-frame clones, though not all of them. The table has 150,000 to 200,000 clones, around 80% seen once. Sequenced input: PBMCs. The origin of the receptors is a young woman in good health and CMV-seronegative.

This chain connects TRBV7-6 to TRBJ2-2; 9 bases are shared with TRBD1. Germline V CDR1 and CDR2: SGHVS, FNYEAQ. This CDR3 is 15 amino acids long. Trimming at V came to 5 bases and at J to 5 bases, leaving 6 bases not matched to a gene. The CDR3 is CASSAGQGGTGELFF. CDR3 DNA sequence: TGTGCCAGCAGCGCGGGACAGGGAGGGACCGGGGAGCTGTTTTTT.

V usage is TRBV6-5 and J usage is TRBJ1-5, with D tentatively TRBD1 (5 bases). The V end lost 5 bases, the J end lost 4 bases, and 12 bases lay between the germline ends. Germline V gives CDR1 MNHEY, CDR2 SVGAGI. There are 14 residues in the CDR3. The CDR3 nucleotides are TGTGCCAGCAGTGGGCCCCGGGGGAATCAGCCCCAGCATTTT. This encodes CASSGPRGNQPQHF.

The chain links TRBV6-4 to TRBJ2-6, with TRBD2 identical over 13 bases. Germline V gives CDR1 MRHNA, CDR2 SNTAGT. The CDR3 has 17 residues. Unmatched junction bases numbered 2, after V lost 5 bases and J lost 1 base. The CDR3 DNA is TGTGCCAGCAGTCCACTAGCGGGAGGGTCTGGGGCCAACGTCCTGACTTTC. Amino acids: CASSPLAGGSGANVLTF.

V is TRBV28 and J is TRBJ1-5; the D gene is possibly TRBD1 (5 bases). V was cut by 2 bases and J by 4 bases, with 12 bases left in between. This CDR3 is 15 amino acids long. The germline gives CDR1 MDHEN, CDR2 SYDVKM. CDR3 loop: CASSLTGGVNQPQHF. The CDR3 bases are TGTGCCAGCAGTTTAACCGGGGGAGTTAATCAGCCCCAGCATTTT.

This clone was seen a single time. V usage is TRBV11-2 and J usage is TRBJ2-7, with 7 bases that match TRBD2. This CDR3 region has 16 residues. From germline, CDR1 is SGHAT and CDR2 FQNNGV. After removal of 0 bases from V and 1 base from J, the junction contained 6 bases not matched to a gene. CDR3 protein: CASSLDHRRGSYEQYF. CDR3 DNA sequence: TGTGCCAGCAGCTTAGATCACCGGCGGGGGTCCTACGAGCAGTACTTC.

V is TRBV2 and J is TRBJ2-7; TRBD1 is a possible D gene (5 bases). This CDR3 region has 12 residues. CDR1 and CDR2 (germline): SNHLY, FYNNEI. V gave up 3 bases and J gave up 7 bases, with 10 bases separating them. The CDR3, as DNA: TGTGCCAGCAGTGATTTCAGGACAGAGCAGTACTTC. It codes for CASSDFRTEQYF.

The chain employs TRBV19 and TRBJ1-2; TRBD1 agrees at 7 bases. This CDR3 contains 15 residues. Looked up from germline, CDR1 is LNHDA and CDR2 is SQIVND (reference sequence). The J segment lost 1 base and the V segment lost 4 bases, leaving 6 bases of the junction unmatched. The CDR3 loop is CASSKLDRNNYGYTF. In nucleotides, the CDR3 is TGTGCCAGTAGTAAGTTGGACAGGAATAACTATGGCTACACCTTC.

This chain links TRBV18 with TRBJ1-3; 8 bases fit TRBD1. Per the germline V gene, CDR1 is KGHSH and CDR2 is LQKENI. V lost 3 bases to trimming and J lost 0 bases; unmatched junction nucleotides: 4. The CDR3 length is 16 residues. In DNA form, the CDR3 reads TGTGCCAGCTCACCGGGACAGGCCTCCTCTGGAAACACCATATATTTT. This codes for CASSPGQASSGNTIYF.

CDR3: CASSLTRSGNTIYF. The CDR3 DNA follows: TGCGCCAGCAGCTTGACGAGATCTGGAAACACCATATATTTT. The rearrangement links TRBV5-1 to TRBJ1-3; D gene uncertain. Between the trimmed V and J ends, which lost 1 base and 1 base, there was a span of 6 bases. Germline V gene lookup returns CDR1 SGHRS and CDR2 YFSETQ. This CDR3 has 14 residues.

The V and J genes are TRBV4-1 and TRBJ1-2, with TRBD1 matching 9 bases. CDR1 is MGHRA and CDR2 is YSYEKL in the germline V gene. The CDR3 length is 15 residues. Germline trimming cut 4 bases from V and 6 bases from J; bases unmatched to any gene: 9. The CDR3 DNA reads TGCGCCAGCAGCCGCCGGGACAGGGTCGATCATGGCTACACCTTC. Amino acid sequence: CASSRRDRVDHGYTF.

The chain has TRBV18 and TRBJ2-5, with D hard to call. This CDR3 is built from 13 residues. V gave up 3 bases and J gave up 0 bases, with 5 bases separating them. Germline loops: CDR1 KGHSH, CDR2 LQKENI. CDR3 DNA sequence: TGTGCCAGCTCACCGCAGGACCAAGAGACCCAGTACTTC. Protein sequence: CASSPQDQETQYF.

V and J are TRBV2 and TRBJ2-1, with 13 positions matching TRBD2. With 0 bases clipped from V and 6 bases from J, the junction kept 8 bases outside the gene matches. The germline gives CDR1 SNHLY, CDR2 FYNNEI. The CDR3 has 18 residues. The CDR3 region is CASSEALTSGGAGNEQFF. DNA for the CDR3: TGTGCCAGCAGTGAAGCGCTTACTAGCGGGGGGGCTGGCAATGAGCAGTTCTTC.

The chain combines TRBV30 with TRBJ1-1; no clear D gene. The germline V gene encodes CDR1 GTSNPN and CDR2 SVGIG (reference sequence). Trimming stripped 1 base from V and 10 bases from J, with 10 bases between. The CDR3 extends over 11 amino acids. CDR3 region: CAWSANQLAFF. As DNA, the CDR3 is TGTGCCTGGAGTGCTAACCAATTAGCTTTCTTT.

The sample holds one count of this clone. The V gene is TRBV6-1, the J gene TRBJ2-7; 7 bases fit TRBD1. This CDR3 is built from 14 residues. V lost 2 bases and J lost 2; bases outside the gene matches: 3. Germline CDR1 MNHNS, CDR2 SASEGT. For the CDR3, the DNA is TGTGCCAGCAGTGAAATGGGACAGACCTACGAGCAGTACTTC. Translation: CASSEMGQTYEQYF.

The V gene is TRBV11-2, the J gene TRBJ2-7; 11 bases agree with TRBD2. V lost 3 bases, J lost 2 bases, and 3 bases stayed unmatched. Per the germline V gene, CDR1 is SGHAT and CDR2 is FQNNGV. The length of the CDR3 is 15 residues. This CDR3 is CASSFASGGTYEQYF. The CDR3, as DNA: TGTGCCAGCAGCTTCGCTAGCGGGGGGACCTACGAGCAGTACTTC. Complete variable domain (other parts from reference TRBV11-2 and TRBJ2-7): EAGVAQSPRYKIIEKRQSVAFWCNPISGHATLYWYQQILGQGPKLLIQFQNNGVVDDSQLPKDRFSAERLKGVDSTLKIQPAKLEDSAVYLCASSFASGGTYEQYFGPGTRLTVT.

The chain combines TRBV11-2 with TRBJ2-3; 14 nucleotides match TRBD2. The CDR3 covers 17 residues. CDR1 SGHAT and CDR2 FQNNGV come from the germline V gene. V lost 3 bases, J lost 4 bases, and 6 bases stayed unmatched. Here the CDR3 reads CASSLTSGRAGADTQYF. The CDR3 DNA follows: TGTGCCAGCAGCTTGACTAGCGGGAGGGCAGGTGCAGATACGCAGTATTTT.

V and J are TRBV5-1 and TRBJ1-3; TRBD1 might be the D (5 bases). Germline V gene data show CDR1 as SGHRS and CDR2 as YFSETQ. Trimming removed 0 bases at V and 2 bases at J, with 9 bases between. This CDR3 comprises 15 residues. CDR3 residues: CASSLDGAPGNTIYF. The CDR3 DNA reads TGCGCCAGCAGCTTGGATGGGGCTCCTGGAAACACCATATATTTT.

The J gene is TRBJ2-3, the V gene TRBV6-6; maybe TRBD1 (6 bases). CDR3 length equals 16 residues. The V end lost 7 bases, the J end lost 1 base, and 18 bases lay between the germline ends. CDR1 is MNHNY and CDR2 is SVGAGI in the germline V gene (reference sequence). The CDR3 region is CASTTYGDTRTDTQYF. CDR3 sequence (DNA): TGTGCCAGCACCACGTATGGGGACACCCGCACAGATACGCAGTATTTT.

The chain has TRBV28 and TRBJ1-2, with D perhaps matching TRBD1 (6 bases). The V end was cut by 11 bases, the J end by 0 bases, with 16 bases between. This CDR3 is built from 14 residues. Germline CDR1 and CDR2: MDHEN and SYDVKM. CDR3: CAGSGAISNYGYTF. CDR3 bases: TGTGCCGGATCAGGGGCGATATCTAACTATGGCTACACCTTC.

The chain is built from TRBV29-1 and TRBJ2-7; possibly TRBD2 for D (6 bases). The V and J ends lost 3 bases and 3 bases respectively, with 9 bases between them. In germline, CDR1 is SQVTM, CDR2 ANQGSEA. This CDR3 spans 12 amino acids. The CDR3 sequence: CSVDGGDYEQYF. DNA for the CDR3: TGCAGCGTTGATGGCGGGGACTACGAGCAGTACTTC.

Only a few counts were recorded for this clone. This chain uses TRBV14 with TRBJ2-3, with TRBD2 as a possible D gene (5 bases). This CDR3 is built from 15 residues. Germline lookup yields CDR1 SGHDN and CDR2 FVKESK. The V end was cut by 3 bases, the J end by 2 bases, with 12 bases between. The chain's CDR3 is CASSHTSSITDTQYF. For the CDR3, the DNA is TGTGCCAGCAGCCATACTAGTTCGATCACAGATACGCAGTATTTT.